This entry features one TCR beta chain sequence. The specificity of this receptor is unknown. No much larger clone exists at a distance of one base, and base qualities are not known. The sample belongs to a study of control samples from healthy donors and cancer patients (dated by TCRdb to about 2020). The CDR3, cysteine through phenylalanine, is 14 amino acids long. Of all the DNA, just the CDR3 is kept, 42 bases in frame from base 1. V is trimmed back by 5 bases and J by 8 bases, and the junction contains 8 bases that no gene match accounts for. Based on the germline V gene (reference sequence), the CDR1 and CDR2 sequences are LNHDA and SQIVND. Libraries came from the immunoSEQ multiplex PCR assay. This immuneACCESS table, as held by TCRdb, lists in-frame sequences with V and J called but not all clones. Of the missing ones, under half trace to an unresolved V gene in checked studies; the others have no known cause. The sample table shows over 100,000 clones, and over 85% are seen once. The ten largest clonotypes hold approximately 6% of the sample.

This sequence was found in a man younger than 35 in good health. The rearranged segments are TRBV19 and TRBJ1-4, and 7 junctional nucleotides match TRBD1. Sequencing was done on a sample of blood. The CDR3: CASSRTGTAEKLFF. The base sequence is TGTGCCAGTAGTCGTACCGGGACAGCCGAAAAACTGTTTTTT.